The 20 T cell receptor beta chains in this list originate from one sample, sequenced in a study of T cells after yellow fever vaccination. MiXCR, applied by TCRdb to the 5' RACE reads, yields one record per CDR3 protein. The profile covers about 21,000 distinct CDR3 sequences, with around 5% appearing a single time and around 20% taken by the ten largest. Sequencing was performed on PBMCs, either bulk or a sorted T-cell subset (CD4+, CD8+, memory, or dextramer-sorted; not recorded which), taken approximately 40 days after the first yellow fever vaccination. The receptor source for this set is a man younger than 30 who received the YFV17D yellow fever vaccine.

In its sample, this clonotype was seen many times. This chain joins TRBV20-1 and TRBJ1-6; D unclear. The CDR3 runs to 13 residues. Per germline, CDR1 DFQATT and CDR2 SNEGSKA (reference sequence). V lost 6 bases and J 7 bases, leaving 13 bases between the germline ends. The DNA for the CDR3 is TGCAGTGCAAGGGTAGGAGGGAATTCACCCCTCCACTTT. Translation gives CSARVGGNSPLHF.

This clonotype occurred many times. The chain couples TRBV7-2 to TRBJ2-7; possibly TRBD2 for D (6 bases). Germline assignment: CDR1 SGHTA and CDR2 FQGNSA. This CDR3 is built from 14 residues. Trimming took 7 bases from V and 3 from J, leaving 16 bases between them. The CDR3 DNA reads TGTGCCAGCACCTTCTCCAGGACTAACTACGAGCAGTACTTC. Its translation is CASTFSRTNYEQYF.

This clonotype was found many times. This CDR3 reads CAISESGYEQYV. The CDR3 DNA sequence: TGTGCCATCAGTGAGTCAGGGTACGAGCAGTACGTC. The chain uses TRBV10-3 and TRBJ2-7; no clear D. V dropped 0 bases and J dropped 4 bases, with 4 bases sitting between them. Per germline, CDR1 ENHRY and CDR2 SYGVKD. The CDR3 is 12 residues long.

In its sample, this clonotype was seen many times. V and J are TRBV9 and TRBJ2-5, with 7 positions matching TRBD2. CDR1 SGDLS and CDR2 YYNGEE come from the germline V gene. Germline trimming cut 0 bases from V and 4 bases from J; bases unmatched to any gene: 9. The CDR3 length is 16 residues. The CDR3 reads CASSVVSSGVGETQYF. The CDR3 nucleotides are TGTGCCAGCAGCGTAGTATCAAGCGGGGTAGGAGAGACCCAGTACTTC.

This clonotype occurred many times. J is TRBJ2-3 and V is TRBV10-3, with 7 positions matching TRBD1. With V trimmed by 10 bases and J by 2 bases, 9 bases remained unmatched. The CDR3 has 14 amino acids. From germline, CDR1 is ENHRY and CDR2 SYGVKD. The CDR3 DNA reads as TGTGCCACCACAGGGGATACAGACACAGATACGCAGTATTTT. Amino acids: CATTGDTDTDTQYF.

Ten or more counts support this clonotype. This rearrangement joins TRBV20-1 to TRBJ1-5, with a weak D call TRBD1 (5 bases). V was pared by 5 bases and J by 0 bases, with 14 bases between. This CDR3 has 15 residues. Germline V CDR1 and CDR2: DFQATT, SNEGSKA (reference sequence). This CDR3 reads CSAPTGGNSNQPQHF. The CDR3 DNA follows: TGCAGTGCTCCCACCGGGGGGAATAGCAATCAGCCCCAGCATTTT.

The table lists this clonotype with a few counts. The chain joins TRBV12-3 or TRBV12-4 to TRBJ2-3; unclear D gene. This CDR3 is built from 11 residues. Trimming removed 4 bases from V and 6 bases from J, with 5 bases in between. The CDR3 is CASSYTDTQYF. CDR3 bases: TGTGCCAGCAGTTACACTGATACGCAGTATTTT.

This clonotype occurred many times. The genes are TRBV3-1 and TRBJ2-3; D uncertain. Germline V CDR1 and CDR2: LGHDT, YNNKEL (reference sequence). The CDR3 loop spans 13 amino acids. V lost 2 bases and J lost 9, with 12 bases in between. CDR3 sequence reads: CASSQHDLKTQYF. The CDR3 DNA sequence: TGTGCCAGCAGCCAACATGACCTGAAAACGCAGTATTTT.

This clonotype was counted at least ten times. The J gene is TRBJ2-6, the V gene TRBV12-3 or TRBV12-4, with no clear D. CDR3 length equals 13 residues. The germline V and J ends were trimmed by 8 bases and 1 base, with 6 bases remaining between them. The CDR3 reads CASRKSGANVLTF. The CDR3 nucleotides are TGTGCCAGCCGGAAGTCTGGGGCCAACGTCCTGACTTTC.

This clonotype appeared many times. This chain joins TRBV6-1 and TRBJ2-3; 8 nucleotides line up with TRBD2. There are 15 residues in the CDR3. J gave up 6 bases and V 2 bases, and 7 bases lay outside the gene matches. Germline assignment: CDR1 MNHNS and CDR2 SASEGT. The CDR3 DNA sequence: TGTGCCAGCAGTGAACGACGGGGGGGCTCGGATACGCAGTATTTT. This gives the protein CASSERRGGSDTQYF.

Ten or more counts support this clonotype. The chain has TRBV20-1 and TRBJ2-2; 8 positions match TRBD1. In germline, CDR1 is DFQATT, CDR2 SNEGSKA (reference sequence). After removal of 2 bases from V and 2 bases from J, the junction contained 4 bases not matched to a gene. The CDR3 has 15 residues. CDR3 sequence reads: CSARSDRVNTGELFF. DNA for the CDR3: TGCAGTGCTAGATCGGACAGGGTCAACACCGGGGAGCTGTTTTTT.

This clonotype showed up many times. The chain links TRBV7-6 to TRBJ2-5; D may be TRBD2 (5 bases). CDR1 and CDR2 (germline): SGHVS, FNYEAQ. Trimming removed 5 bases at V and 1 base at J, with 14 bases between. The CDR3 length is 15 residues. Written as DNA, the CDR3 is TGTGCCAGCAGCCCTCGAGGTGCGGGCCAAGAGACCCAGTACTTC. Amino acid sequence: CASSPRGAGQETQYF.

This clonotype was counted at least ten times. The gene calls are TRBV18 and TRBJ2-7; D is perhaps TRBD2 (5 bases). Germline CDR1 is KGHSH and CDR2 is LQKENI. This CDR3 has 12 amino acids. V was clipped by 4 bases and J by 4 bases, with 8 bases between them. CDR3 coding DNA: TGTGCCAGCTCACGAGGAGGTTACGAGCAGTACGTC. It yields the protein CASSRGGYEQYV.

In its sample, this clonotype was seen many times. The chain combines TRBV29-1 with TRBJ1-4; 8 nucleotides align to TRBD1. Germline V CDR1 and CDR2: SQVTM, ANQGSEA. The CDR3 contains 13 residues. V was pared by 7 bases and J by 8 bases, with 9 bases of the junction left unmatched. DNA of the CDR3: TGCAGCGCGCATCAGGGGGCTGGCGAAAAACTGTTTTTT. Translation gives CSAHQGAGEKLFF.

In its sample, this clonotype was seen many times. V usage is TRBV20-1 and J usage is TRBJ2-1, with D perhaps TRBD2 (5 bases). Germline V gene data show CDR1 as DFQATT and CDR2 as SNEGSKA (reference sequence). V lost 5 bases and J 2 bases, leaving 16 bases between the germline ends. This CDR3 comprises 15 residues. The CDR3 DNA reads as TGCAGTGCTCGACCCTCTCACGGGGCCTACAATGAGCAGTTCTTC. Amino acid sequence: CSARPSHGAYNEQFF.

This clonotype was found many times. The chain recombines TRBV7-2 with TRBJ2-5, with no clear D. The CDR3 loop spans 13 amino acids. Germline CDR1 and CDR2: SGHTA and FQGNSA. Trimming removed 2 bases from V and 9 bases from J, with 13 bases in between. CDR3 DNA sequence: TGTGCCAGCAGCTTATCCCAGCTAAGGTCCCAGTACTTC. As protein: CASSLSQLRSQYF.

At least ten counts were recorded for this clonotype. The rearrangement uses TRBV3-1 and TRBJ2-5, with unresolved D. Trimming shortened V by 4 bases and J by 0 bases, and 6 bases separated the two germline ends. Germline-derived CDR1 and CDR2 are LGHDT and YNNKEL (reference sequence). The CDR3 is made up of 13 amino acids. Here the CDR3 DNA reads TGTGCCAGCAGCCGGTCCGACCAAGAGACCCAGTACTTC. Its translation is CASSRSDQETQYF.

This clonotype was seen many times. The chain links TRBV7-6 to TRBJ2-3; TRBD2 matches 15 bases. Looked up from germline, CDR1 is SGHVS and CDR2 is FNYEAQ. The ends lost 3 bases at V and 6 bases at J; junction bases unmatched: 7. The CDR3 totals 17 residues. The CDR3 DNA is TGTGCCAGCAGCTTGGGACTAGCGGGGGGCCGTGGGGATACGCAGTATTTT. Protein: CASSLGLAGGRGDTQYF.

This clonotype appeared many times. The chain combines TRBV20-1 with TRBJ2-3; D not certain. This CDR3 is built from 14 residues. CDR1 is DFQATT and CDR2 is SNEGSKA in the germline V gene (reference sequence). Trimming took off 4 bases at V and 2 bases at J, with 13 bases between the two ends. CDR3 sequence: CSATRTAHTDTQYF. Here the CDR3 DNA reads TGCAGTGCTACTAGAACGGCCCACACAGATACGCAGTATTTT.

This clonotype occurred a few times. DNA of the CDR3: TGTGCCAGCAGTTGGGGTGAAGCCGGGGAGCTGTTTTTT. It yields the protein CASSWGEAGELFF. V usage is TRBV6-2 or TRBV6-3 and J usage is TRBJ2-2; D unresolved. This CDR3 is 13 amino acids long. Trimming cost V 4 bases and J 6 bases, with 9 bases left between them. CDR1 and CDR2 (germline): MNHEY, SVGEGT.